The TCR beta chain described here comes from a study of T cells expressing NK-cell markers. Study details: Sequenced donors, eight in total, included seven who were HCMV-seropositive and one who was seronegative.

cDNA encoding TCR beta was synthesized via 5'RACE template switching incorporating UMIs. From the 5' RACE reads, TCRdb lists one entry per CDR3 protein and no DNA. The data show about 260,000 distinct CDR3 sequences, and the top ten clones hold about 4.2%. Study findings and constraints: In a handful of donors, dominant clonotypes made up about 28.3-65% of CD3+CD56-NKG2C+ cells. For 5 to 7 donors, the dominant NKG2C+ clonotypes made up roughly 1.0-8% of their CD8+ T cells.

CDR1 and CDR2 from the germline V gene are SGHNT and YYREEE (reference sequence). This CDR3 contains 14 residues. As concerns this clonotype: Its matching antigen is unknown.

The rearrangement links TRBV5-4 to TRBJ2-5; TCRdb designates TRBD1, a call that cannot be tested without DNA. Input material: blood T cells: a sorted CD56 or NKG2C T cell subset, CD4+ or CD8+ T cells, or bulk PBMC T cells (not recorded which). This TCR was sampled from a woman between 18 and 75 years old in good health. CDR3 amino acids: CASSQGQAGETQYF.